This passage covers 13 T cell receptor beta chains from one sample sequenced in a study of Japanese encephalitis immunity and Zika vaccine responses (dated by TCRdb to 2020 to 2022). PBMCs were stained with CellTrace CFSE and grown for 6 days in RPMI containing 8% human serum and peptide pools at around 1.1 ug/mL each. Unfixed proliferating CD4 T cells were sorted on a BD FACSAria as live CD56-CD19-CD16-CD3+CD4+ CFSE-low cells. Library prep was done by 5' RACE. The run used an Illumina MiSeq. Using fastp trimming at Q25 and MiXCR clonotype assembly, TCRdb reanalyzed the public sequencing data and kept in-frame beta chains. For every CDR3 protein sequence, its rows merge into one entry that carries the most common genes and DNA. In all, the sample holds under 400 distinct CDR3 sequences, and under 3.5% of those were seen once. The ten top clones hold 26% of the sample. The sequences come from antigen-activated CD4+ T cells from blood, cultured, collected during a Zika inactivated vaccine study. These receptors were collected from an adult man who received an inactivated Zika virus vaccine.

By share of the sample, this clonotype is large. The chain has TRBV11-2 and TRBJ2-1; 9 bases line up with TRBD2. Per the germline V gene, CDR1 is SGHAT and CDR2 is FQNNGV. The trim removed 5 bases at V and 7 bases at J, leaving 9 bases unmatched. This CDR3 spans 15 amino acids. CDR3 loop: CASSAIVSGGNEQFF. DNA of the CDR3: TGTGCCAGCAGCGCGATCGTTAGCGGGGGTAATGAGCAGTTCTTC.

In this sample, this clonotype is hyperexpanded (1% or more). The CDR3 protein is CASSFEYVTDTQYF. The CDR3 bases are TGTGCCAGCAGCTTTGAGTACGTCACAGATACGCAGTATTTT. The chain employs TRBV5-4 and TRBJ2-3; no clear D. Germline V lookup: CDR1 SGHNT, CDR2 YYREEE (reference sequence). CDR3 length: 14 residues. V was trimmed by 2 bases and J by 2 bases, leaving 9 bases between them. The complete variable domain, with remaining parts taken from reference TRBV5-4 and TRBJ2-3, reads ETGVTQSPTHLIKTRGQQVTLRCSSQSGHNTVSWYQQALGQGPQFIFQYYREEENGRGNFPPRFSGLQFPNYSSELNVNALELDDSALYLCASSFEYVTDTQYFGPGTRLTVL.

By share, this clonotype ranks as large. This chain joins TRBV20-1 and TRBJ1-1; D may be TRBD1 (6 bases). CDR1 DFQATT and CDR2 SNEGSKA come from the germline V gene (reference sequence). V gave up 4 bases and J gave up 1 base, with 13 bases separating them. The CDR3 runs to 14 residues. CDR3 nucleotide sequence: TGCAGTGCTATACGGGGGGCAAGGAACACTGAAGCTTTCTTT. It encodes CSAIRGARNTEAFF.

This clonotype is large. CDR3 sequence (DNA): TGTGCCACCCGTGGGCGGCGGGCCCGCACCTACGAGCAGTACTTC. It codes for CATRGRRARTYEQYF. This rearrangement joins TRBV6-5 to TRBJ2-7, with D maybe TRBD2 (5 bases). CDR1 is MNHEY, CDR2 SVGAGI, per germline. The CDR3 is 15 residues long. V was clipped by 10 bases and J by 2 bases, with 21 bases between them.

By share of the sample, this clonotype is hyperexpanded. V and J are TRBV6-1 and TRBJ1-2; possibly TRBD1 for D (6 bases). The V end was cut by 5 bases, the J end by 8 bases, with 15 bases between. The CDR3 is 13 amino acids. Germline V gene lookup returns CDR1 MNHNS and CDR2 SASEGT. This CDR3 reads CASSHRGGDGYTF. The CDR3 DNA sequence: TGTGCCAGCAGTCATAGGGGGGGGGACGGCTACACCTTC.

Within the sample, this clonotype is medium-sized. CDR3 coding DNA: TGTGCCAGCAGTTTGGGGGGAAGCTCCTACGAGCAGTACTTC. Translating gives CASSLGGSSYEQYF. The V gene is TRBV6-6, the J gene TRBJ2-7, with a possible D match to TRBD2 (6 bases). Germline V CDR1 and CDR2: MNHNY, SVGAGI (reference sequence). V lost 4 bases, J lost 0 bases, and 10 bases lay in between. The CDR3 has 14 amino acids.

The rearrangement joins TRBV27 to TRBJ1-6; the match to TRBD1 covers 10 bases. The CDR3 consists of 15 residues. Per germline, CDR1 MNHEY and CDR2 SMNVEV (reference sequence). The trim removed 4 bases at V and 10 bases at J, leaving 7 bases unmatched. The CDR3 protein is CASSSGTGAQSPLHF. CDR3 sequence (DNA): TGTGCCAGCAGTTCGGGGACAGGGGCGCAGTCACCCCTCCACTTT.

This clonotype is deemed large (0.1 to 1%). The J gene is TRBJ1-2, the V gene TRBV14, with 7 positions matching TRBD1. Trimming cost V 2 bases and J 2 bases; bases outside gene matches: 5. Germline V gene sequence: CDR1 SGHDN, CDR2 FVKESK. The CDR3 covers 15 residues. The CDR3 nucleotides are TGTGCCAGCAGCCAACCAGGGGGACAGAACTATGGCTACACCTTC. It is translated as CASSQPGGQNYGYTF.

This clonotype ranks as medium-sized. This chain links TRBV7-9 with TRBJ1-1, with no clear D. V was clipped by 11 bases and J by 10 bases, with 23 bases between them. The V gene's germline CDR1 is SEHNR and CDR2 FQNEAQ (reference sequence). This CDR3 has 13 amino acids. CDR3: CAFSPPGEGAAFF. For the CDR3, the DNA is TGTGCCTTCAGCCCACCTGGGGAGGGAGCAGCTTTCTTT. Drawing the rest from reference TRBV7-9 and TRBJ1-1, the complete variable domain is DTGVSQNPRHKITKRGQNVTFRCDPISEHNRLYWYRQTLGQGPEFLTYFQNEAQLEKSRLLSDRFSAERPKGSFSTLEIQRTEQGDSAMYLCAFSPPGEGAAFFGQGTRLTVV.

This clonotype counts as large. V is TRBV7-2 and J is TRBJ1-3; D remains unclear. This CDR3 spans 13 amino acids. Trimming took off 3 bases at V and 4 bases at J, with 7 bases between the two ends. CDR1 and CDR2 from the germline V gene are SGHTA and FQGNSA. This CDR3 reads CASSFPSGNTIYF. DNA for the CDR3: TGTGCCAGCAGCTTCCCAAGCGGAAACACCATATATTTT.

Judged by abundance, this clonotype is medium-sized. The V gene is TRBV19, the J gene TRBJ1-2; D possibly corresponds to TRBD1 (6 bases). CDR1 is LNHDA and CDR2 is SQIVND in the germline V gene (reference sequence). The CDR3 totals 13 residues. Trimming removed 11 bases from V and 3 bases from J, with 16 bases in between. CDR3 DNA sequence: TGTGCCGCTAAAAGGGGGGGGGACTATGGCTACACCTTC. Protein sequence: CAAKRGGDYGYTF.

This clonotype is large. The V and J genes are TRBV11-1 and TRBJ1-2; D not certain. The germline CDR1 and CDR2 sequences are SGHAT and FQDESV (reference sequence). Trimming removed 6 bases from V and 4 bases from J, with 6 bases in between. CDR3 length: 11 amino acids. The CDR3 DNA sequence: TGTGCCAGCAGGAGTGGCTATGGCTACACCTTC. Translating it yields CASRSGYGYTF. The full variable domain, with the rest looked up from reference TRBV11-1 and TRBJ1-2, is EAEVAQSPRYKITEKSQAVAFWCDPISGHATLYWYRQILGQGPELLVQFQDESVVDDSQLPKDRFSAERLKGVDSTLKIQPAELGDSAMYLCASRSGYGYTFGSGTRLTVV.

By sample fraction, this clonotype is hyperexpanded. The V gene is TRBV7-8, the J gene TRBJ2-7; 11 bases match TRBD2. Germline V gene data show CDR1 as SGHVS and CDR2 as FQNEAQ. The CDR3 contains 18 residues. V dropped 0 bases and J dropped 2; count of bases not matched to a gene: 9. The CDR3 nucleotides read TGTGCCAGCAGCTTAGCAGTAGCGGGGGGGCGAGGTCCCTACGAGCAGTACTTC. Encoded protein: CASSLAVAGGRGPYEQYF.